Sequencing of this T cell receptor (beta chain) was carried out in a study of cytomegalovirus exposure and HLA in healthy donors. Study-wide results and limits: TRBV6-2, TRBV6-3 and some other V segments were excluded as indistinguishable.

V was clipped by 10 bases and J by 6 bases; unmatched bases: 12. CDR3 length: 15 amino acids. CDR1 is MGHDK, CDR2 SYGVNS, per germline. PCR was performed using 60 Vbeta and 13 Jbeta primers. This table comes from immunoSEQ multiplex PCR, and its TCRdb copy is limited to in-frame clones, with some not included. The data show about 140,000 clones, with approximately 82% seen just once and 10% to 12% held by the top ten. Of note for this clone: What it binds is unknown.

The chain uses TRBV25-1 and TRBJ2-2; 9 nucleotides line up with TRBD2. Sequences were obtained from PBMCs. The sequence derives from a man between 18 and 29 years old in good health and CMV-seropositive. The chain's CDR3 is CANPISGRTPGELFF. Here the CDR3 DNA reads TGTGCCAATCCGATTAGCGGGAGAACCCCCGGGGAGCTGTTTTTT.